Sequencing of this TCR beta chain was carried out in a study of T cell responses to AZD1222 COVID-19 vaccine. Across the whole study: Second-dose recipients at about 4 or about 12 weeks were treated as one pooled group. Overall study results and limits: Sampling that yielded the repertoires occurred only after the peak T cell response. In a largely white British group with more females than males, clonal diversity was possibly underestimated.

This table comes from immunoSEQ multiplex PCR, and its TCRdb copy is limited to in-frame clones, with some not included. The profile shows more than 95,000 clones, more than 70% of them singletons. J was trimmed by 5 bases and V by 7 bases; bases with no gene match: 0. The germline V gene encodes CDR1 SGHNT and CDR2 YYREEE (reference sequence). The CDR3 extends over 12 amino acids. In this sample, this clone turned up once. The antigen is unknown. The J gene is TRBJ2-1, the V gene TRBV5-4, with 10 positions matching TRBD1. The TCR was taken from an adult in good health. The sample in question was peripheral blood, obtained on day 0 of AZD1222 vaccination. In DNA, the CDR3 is TGTGCCAGCGGGACAGGGGACAATGAGCAGTTCTTC. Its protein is CASGTGDNEQFF. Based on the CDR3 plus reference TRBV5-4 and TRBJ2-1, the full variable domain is ETGVTQSPTHLIKTRGQQVTLRCSSQSGHNTVSWYQQALGQGPQFIFQYYREEENGRGNFPPRFSGLQFPNYSSELNVNALELDDSALYLCASGTGDNEQFFGPGTRLTVL.